The clone carrying this T cell receptor (beta chain) has only a few counts. Its antigen is not identified. The sample comes from a study of cytomegalovirus exposure and HLA in healthy donors. Notes on the study in general: TCR beta sequences reportedly predicted the HLA-A and HLA-B alleles of most subjects accurately. Fewer N-insertions than the roughly 670-donor mean were reportedly shown by an Asian-associated ancestry cluster in a later analysis. The study labeled approximately 150 TCR beta chains cytomegalovirus-associated.

PCR amplification relied on 60 Vbeta primers (plus 13 Jbeta primers). TCRdb's table, derived via immunoSEQ multiplex PCR, lists solely in-frame clones and lacks some. This sample has about 110,000 clones, with roughly four fifths found just once. The CDR3 covers 15 residues. V trimming: 5 bases; J trimming: 4 bases; junction bases outside the gene matches: 10. Per the germline V gene, CDR1 is SNHLY and CDR2 is FYNNEI. The TCR was taken from a man aged 25-45 years in good health and CMV-seropositive. The rearrangement links TRBV2 to TRBJ2-7, with 8 bases identical to TRBD1. The specimen sequenced was PBMCs. This chain's CDR3 is CASSRSTGVGYEQYF. CDR3 nucleotide sequence: TGTGCCAGCAGTCGATCGACAGGGGTAGGGTACGAGCAGTACTTC.